This TCR beta chain was sequenced for a study of T cells in Graves' hyperthyroidism and ophthalmopathy. General study findings and limits: Blood held most thyroid clonotypes expanded above 0.001 frequency. Patients with ophthalmopathy were separated from those with stable hyperthyroidism by a 13 V-J model. The model forecast ophthalmopathy, anticipating it by a median about 6.5 months before onset.

RNA transcripts yielded amplified TCR beta CDR3 regions. HTBI primers were employed in a first-round RT-PCR of the TCR CDR3. One entry per CDR3 protein, called by TCRdb with MiXCR from the multiplex PCR reads. The top ten clones hold 15% to 20% of a sample with a few hundred thousand distinct CDR3 sequences, more than 15% of them seen once. This clonotype has a count of ten or more. As yet, its antigen is unknown. The authors obtained PBMCs from roughly 10 ml of fresh peripheral blood. The CDR3 sequence is 15 residues long. Germline CDR1 MDHEN, CDR2 SYDVKM. V lost 6 bases to trimming and J lost 2 bases; unmatched junction nucleotides: 6.

This receptor was identified in a woman aged 18-29 years with Graves' ophthalmopathy. The rearrangement joins TRBV28 to TRBJ1-5, with 8 bases aligning to TRBD1. The source material was blood. CDR3 amino acids: CASSHRGAGNQPQHF. The DNA for the CDR3 is TGTGCCAGCAGCCACAGGGGGGCTGGCAATCAGCCCCAGCATTTT.